The table lists the clone carrying this T cell receptor beta chain with many counts. Germline values: CDR1 DFQATT, CDR2 SNEGSKA (reference sequence). The CDR3 has 16 residues. J gave up 6 bases and V 6 bases, and 15 bases lay outside the gene matches. This sample is drawn from a study of T cells in Graves' hyperthyroidism and ophthalmopathy. Ophthalmopathy cases met thresholds of Clinical Activity Score at least 3, NOSPECS grade at least 4 and duration under 3 months. Amplification of TCR beta CDR3 regions used RNA as the template. When the TCR CDR3 underwent first-round RT-PCR, the HTBI primer set was used. TCRdb passed the multiplex PCR reads through MiXCR, listing each CDR3 protein once. The sample records some 490,000 distinct CDR3 sequences, about 15% being singletons.

The TCR originated in a woman in her thirties with Graves' ophthalmopathy. The chain combines TRBV20-1 with TRBJ1-5, with TRBD1 matching 9 bases. Material for sequencing was blood. Here the CDR3 DNA reads TGCAGTGCCCCCTGGACAGGGGAAAGCATGGGTCAGCCCCAGCATTTT. Protein sequence: CSAPWTGESMGQPQHF.